This T cell receptor (beta chain) was profiled in a study of CD8 T cells in Susac syndrome. The CDR3 loop spans 14 amino acids. V lost 6 bases to trimming and J lost 2 bases; unmatched junction nucleotides: 6. Germline values: CDR1 SNHLY, CDR2 FYNNEI. When the RNA was reverse transcribed, random hexamers were used with an input of roughly 0.45 to 1 ug. TCRdb re-called the immunoSEQ multiplex PCR reads through MiXCR, storing one row per CDR3 protein. The repertoire holds roughly 150,000 distinct CDR3 sequences, with approximately 96% as singletons. The V call is TRBV2, the J call TRBJ2-7, with 8 bases lining up with TRBD2. This sequence originates from a human donor with Susac syndrome. The sequencing input was CD4+ T cells from PBMCs. The CDR3 protein is CASSGAGATYEQYF. The CDR3, as DNA: TGTGCCAGCAGCGGAGCGGGGGCCACCTACGAGCAGTACTTC.